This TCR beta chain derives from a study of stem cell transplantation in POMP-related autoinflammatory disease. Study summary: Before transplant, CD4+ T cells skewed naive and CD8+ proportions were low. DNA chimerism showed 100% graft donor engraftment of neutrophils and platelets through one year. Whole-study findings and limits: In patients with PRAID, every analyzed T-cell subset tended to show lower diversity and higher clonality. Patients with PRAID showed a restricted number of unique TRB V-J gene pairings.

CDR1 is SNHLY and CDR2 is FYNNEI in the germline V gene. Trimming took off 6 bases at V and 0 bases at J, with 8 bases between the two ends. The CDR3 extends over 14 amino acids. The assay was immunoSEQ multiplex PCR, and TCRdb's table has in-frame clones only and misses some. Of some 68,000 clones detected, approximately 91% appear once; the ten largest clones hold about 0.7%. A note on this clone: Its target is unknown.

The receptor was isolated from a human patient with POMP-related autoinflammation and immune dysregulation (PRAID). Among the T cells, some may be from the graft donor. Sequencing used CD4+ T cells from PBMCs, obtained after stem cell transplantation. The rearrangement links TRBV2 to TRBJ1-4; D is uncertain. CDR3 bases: TGTGCCAGCAGGAGAGAAGCAACTAATGAAAAACTGTTTTTT. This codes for CASRREATNEKLFF.